This T cell receptor beta chain was profiled in a study of early T cells in non-severe SARS-CoV-2 infection. At the level of the study: Bulk RNA from unsorted whole blood was sequenced; chains were unpaired. Whole-study results and caveats: CD4 and private specificities were missed by VDJdb matching, which favored anti-spike CD8 responses.

TCRdb redid the calling of the 5' RACE reads with MiXCR, one entry per CDR3 protein. The sample holds more than 35,000 distinct CDR3 sequences, under 5% seen once. The V gene lost 0 bases and the J gene lost 9 bases, with 12 bases spanning the gap. This CDR3 has 14 residues. Per germline, CDR1 LGHNA and CDR2 YNFKEQ. This clonotype was seen repeatedly, ten times or more. Its cognate antigen is unknown. Sequenced sample: whole blood. The gene calls are TRBV4-2 and TRBJ1-3, with a tentative D call TRBD1 (6 bases). This sequence originates from an adult who was a healthcare worker with PCR-confirmed SARS-CoV-2 infection or an uninfected control (not recorded which). CDR3 amino acids: CASSQDTGISTIYF. CDR3 in DNA: TGTGCCAGCAGCCAAGATACAGGGATAAGCACCATATATTTT.